This is a list of T cell receptor beta chains from one sample in a study of blood T cell repertoires in COVID-19. Produced via immunoSEQ multiplex PCR; TCRdb's table is partial and in-frame only. Seen here are around 180,000 clones, 88% observed once, and the top ten hold roughly 26%. Sequenced: peripheral blood. Receptors were obtained from a man in his fifties or sixties with acute or convalescent COVID-19. Each CDR3 is given with its conserved first and last residue. A D gene is named only where the DNA matches it firmly. Expanded clones are given a class, and other clones once, few, many or no size at all.

clone_size d_call j_call v_call cdr3_aa cdr3_nt
. TRBD1 TRBJ2-1 TRBV7-2 CASSSRDRGSNEQFF TGTGCCAGCAGCTCCCGGGACAGGGGCTCCAATGAGCAGTTCTTC
. TRBD1 TRBJ2-3 TRBV3-1/TRBV3-2 CASSQRQGSDTQYF TGTGCCAGCAGCCAACGACAGGGCTCAGATACGCAGTATTTT
. TRBD1 TRBJ2-2 TRBV2 CASTFTGGKDGELFF TGTGCCAGCACCTTTACAGGGGGCAAGGACGGGGAGCTGTTTTTT
. . TRBJ1-3 TRBV4-1 CASSSGTKSQWNTIYF TGCGCCAGCAGCTCCGGGACAAAGTCGCAATGGAACACCATATATTTT
. TRBD1 TRBJ1-6 TRBV5-1 CASSLTGDNSPLHF TGCGCCAGCAGCTTAACAGGGGATAATTCACCCCTCCACTTT
. . TRBJ2-6 TRBV7-9 CASSLGRRAGANVLTF TGTGCCAGCAGCTTAGGGCGCAGGGCTGGGGCCAACGTCCTGACTTTC
. TRBD1 TRBJ2-1 TRBV29-1 CSVEEGGYEQFF TGCAGCGTTGAAGAAGGGGGCTATGAGCAGTTCTTC
. . TRBJ2-1 TRBV15 CATSRDGGSAYNEQFF TGTGCCACCAGCAGAGATGGGGGGAGCGCCTACAATGAGCAGTTCTTC
. . TRBJ1-2 TRBV5-4 CASSLQEYGYTF TGTGCCAGCAGCTTACAGGAATATGGCTACACCTTC
few . TRBJ1-1 TRBV2 CASSVTALGYMNTEAFF TGTGCCAGCAGTGTGACGGCCCTAGGATACATGAACACTGAAGCTTTCTTT
. . TRBJ1-1 TRBV25-1 CASSLEASWSTEAFF TGTGCCAGCAGTCTAGAAGCGTCGTGGAGCACTGAAGCTTTCTTT
. . TRBJ1-1 TRBV20-1 CSARQEPEAFF TGCAGTGCGAGACAGGAACCTGAAGCTTTCTTT
. . TRBJ1-3 TRBV30 CAWQGSLSGNTIYF TGTGCCTGGCAGGGGTCCCTCTCTGGAAACACCATATATTTT
. . TRBJ2-2 TRBV5-1 CASSSGDTGELFF TGCGCCAGCAGCTCCGGGGACACCGGGGAGCTGTTTTTT
. TRBD1 TRBJ1-2 TRBV5-6 CASSLNRGRYGYTF TGTGCCAGCAGCTTAAACAGGGGGCGTTATGGCTACACCTTC
once . TRBJ1-2 TRBV5-1 CASSMNLRQGGDGYTF TGCGCCAGCAGCATGAACCTCCGGCAGGGAGGCGATGGCTACACCTTC
. . TRBJ2-7 TRBV2 CASSMGGAWIYEQYF TGTGCCAGCAGCATGGGGGGGGCCTGGATTTACGAGCAGTACTTC